Listed here is a single TCR beta chain. Original analysis: By means of reference gene primer amplification, nucleated cell counts were estimated. Clones were sequenced by immunoSEQ multiplex PCR, and TCRdb holds only the in-frame ones, with some missing. That table gives V, J and clone size, and the DNA gave D and trimming. In the table there are about 30,000 clones, roughly 80% of which are singletons. This entry belongs to a study of blood T cell repertoires in COVID-19. CDR3 length: 12 amino acids. Germline lookup yields CDR1 SEHNR and CDR2 FQNEAQ (reference sequence). Trimming cost V 5 bases and J 6 bases, with 10 bases left between them.

The rearrangement links TRBV7-9 to TRBJ1-1, with D possibly matching TRBD1 (5 bases). What was sequenced was peripheral blood. This TCR was sampled from an older man with COVID-19, enrolled during active disease. CDR3 sequence reads: CASSLTASEAFF. CDR3 DNA: TGTGCCAGCAGCCTGACAGCGTCTGAAGCTTTCTTT.